This T cell receptor beta chain is from a study of T cell changes during pregnancy in multiple sclerosis. With 6 bases clipped from V and 1 base from J, the junction kept 7 bases outside the gene matches. In germline, CDR1 is MNHEY, CDR2 SVGAGI. This CDR3 contains 15 residues. Sequencing was performed with immunoSEQ multiplex PCR; in TCRdb, only in-frame clones are kept and a portion is missing. The sample lists under 80,000 clones; around 94% were seen once. This receptor was taken from a female donor with multiple sclerosis, enrolled in a pregnancy study. This specimen consisted of peripheral blood, obtained in the third trimester of pregnancy. This sequence joins TRBV6-5 and TRBJ1-1; 8 bases agree with TRBD1. The CDR3 loop reads CASRATGTGNTEAFF. The CDR3 DNA reads TGTGCCAGCAGAGCTACCGGGACAGGGAACACTGAAGCTTTCTTT.